This record looks at one T cell receptor beta chain sequence and its context. The data originate from a study of control samples from healthy donors and cancer patients. Some clones are missing from TCRdb's copy, which holds only in-frame ones; the method was immunoSEQ multiplex PCR. The sample has 50,000 to 75,000 clones; around 87% are singletons. J was trimmed by 4 bases and V by 5 bases; bases with no gene match: 9. CDR3 length: 15 amino acids. Germline CDR1 is SGHAT and CDR2 is FQNNGV. The chain links TRBV11-2 to TRBJ2-5; 8 nucleotides agree with TRBD1. The sequence derives from a man aged 60-69 years with colorectal cancer. Sequencing was done on a sample of PBMCs. CDR3: CASSDRDRRRETQYF. The CDR3 nucleotides read TGTGCCAGCAGCGACCGGGACAGGCGCCGAGAGACCCAGTACTTC.